This TCR beta chain was observed in a study of regulatory T cells in long-lasting Graves disease. Through Arm-PCR of CDR3 regions and iRepertoire HTBI primers, TCR beta libraries were built. MiXCR was run by TCRdb on the multiplex PCR reads, yielding one entry per CDR3 protein. The table records around 400,000 distinct CDR3 sequences, 23% of them present only once. Germline CDR1 and CDR2: MDHEN and SYDVKM. The length of the CDR3 is 14 residues. Indicated time point: persistent/refractory GD, antithyroid drugs over 5 years with positive TRAb. PBMC RNA served as the TCR library source. Overall study findings and caveats: Favoring TRBV28, TRBJ1-2 and TRBJ2-5 was a feature seen in persistent disease.

Many counts were recorded for this clonotype. Its cognate antigen is unknown. The receptor was isolated from a female donor with Graves disease. The starting material was peripheral blood mononuclear cells (PBMCs), obtained when the disease was refractory, from a patient treated with antithyroid drugs. V gene TRBV28 combines with J gene TRBJ2-5, with D possibly TRBD2 on 6 matching bases. The CDR3: CGATSGGKHGTQYF. The DNA for the CDR3 is TGTGGGGCTACCTCGGGCGGGAAGCACGGGACCCAGTACTTC.